A single T cell receptor (beta chain) is shown here with its context. Its cognate antigen is unknown. The data stem from a study of T cells after yellow fever vaccination. Study results and caveats: A small share of clonotypes appeared in both CD4 and CD8 compartments. The study found a weaker secondary response that peaked faster, day 5 versus 15.

V gave up 1 base and J gave up 1 base, with 10 bases separating them. Germline-derived CDR1 and CDR2 are DFQATT and SNEGSKA (reference sequence). CDR3 length equals 15 residues. TCRdb re-analysed the 5' RACE reads in MiXCR, keeping a single row per CDR3 protein. The sample records 100,000 to 150,000 distinct CDR3 sequences, approximately 7% being singletons. Sequencing was performed on CD4+ T cells sorted from PBMCs, taken 10 days after the first yellow fever vaccination. The chain couples TRBV20-1 to TRBJ2-2; possibly TRBD1 for D (6 bases). This clonotype was sampled from a man aged 18 to 30 who received the YFV17D yellow fever vaccine. As DNA, the CDR3 is TGCAGTGCTAGAGCTCCGGGACAGAACACCGGGGAGCTGTTTTTT. This translates into CSARAPGQNTGELFF.